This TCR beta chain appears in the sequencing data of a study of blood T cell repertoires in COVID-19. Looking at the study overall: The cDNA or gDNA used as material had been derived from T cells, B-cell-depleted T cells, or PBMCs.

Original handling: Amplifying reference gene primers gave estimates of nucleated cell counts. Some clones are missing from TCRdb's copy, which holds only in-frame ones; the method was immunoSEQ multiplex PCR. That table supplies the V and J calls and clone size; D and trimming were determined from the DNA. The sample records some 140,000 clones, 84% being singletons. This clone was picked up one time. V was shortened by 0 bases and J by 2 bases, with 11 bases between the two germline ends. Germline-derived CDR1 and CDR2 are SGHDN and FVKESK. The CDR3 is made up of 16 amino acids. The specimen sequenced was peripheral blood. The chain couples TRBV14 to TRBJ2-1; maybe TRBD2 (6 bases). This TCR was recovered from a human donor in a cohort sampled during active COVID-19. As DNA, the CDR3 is TGTGCCAGCAGCCAAGAGCGGGGAAGAACCTACAATGAGCAGTTCTTC. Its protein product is CASSQERGRTYNEQFF.